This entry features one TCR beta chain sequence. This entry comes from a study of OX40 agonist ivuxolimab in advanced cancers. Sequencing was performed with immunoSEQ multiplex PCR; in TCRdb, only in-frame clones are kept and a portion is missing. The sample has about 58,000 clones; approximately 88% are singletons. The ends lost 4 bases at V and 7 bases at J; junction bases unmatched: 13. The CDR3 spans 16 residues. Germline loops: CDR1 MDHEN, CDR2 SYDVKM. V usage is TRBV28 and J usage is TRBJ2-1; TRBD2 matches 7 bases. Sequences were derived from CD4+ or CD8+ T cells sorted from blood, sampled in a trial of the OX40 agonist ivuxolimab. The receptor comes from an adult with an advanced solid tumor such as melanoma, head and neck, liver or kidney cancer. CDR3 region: CASSSPGAGLGNEQFF. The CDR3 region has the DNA TGTGCCAGCAGTTCCCCAGGAGCGGGGCTCGGGAATGAGCAGTTCTTC.